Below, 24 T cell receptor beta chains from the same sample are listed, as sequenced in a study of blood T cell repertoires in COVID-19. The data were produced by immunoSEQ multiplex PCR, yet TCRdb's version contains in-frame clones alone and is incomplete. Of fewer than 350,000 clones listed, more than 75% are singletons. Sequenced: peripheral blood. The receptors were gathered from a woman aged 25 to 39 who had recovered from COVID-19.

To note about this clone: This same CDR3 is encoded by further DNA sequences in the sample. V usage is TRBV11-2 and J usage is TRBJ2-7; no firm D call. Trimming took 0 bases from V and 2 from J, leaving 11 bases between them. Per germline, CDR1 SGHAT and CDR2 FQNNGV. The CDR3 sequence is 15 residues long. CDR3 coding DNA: TGTGCCAGCAGCTTAGATCGTCTCTACCCCTACGAGCAGTACTTC. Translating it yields CASSLDRLYPYEQYF.

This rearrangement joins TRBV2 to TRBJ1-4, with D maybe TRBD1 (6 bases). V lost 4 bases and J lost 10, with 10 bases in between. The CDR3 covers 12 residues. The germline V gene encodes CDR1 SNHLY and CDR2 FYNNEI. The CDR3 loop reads CASSGTDGKLFF. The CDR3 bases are TGTGCCAGCAGTGGGACAGATGGAAAACTGTTTTTT.

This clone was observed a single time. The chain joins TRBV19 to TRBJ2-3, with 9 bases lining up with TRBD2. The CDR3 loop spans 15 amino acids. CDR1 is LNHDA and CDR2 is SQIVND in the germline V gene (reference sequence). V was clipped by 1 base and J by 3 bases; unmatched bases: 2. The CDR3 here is CASSIGGGATDTQYF. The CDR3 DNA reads TGTGCCAGTAGTATAGGCGGGGGGGCAACAGATACGCAGTATTTT.

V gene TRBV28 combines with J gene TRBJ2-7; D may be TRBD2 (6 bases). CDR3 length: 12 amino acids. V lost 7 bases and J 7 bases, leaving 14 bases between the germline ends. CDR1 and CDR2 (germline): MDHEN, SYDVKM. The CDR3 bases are TGTGCCAGCAACCCGCGGGGAGAGGAGCAGTACTTC. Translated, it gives CASNPRGEEQYF.

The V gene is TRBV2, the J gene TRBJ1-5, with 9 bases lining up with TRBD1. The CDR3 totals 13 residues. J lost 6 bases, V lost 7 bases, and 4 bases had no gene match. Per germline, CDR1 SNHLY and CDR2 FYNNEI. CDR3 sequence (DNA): TGTGCCAGCATGGGACAGGGTATTCAGCCCCAGCATTTT. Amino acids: CASMGQGIQPQHF.

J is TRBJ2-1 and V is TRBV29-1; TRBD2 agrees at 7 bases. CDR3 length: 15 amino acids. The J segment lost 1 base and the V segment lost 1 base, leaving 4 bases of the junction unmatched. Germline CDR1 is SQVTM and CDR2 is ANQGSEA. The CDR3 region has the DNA TGCAGCGTTGAAGTGGGGGGGAAGTCCTACAATGAGCAGTTCTTC. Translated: CSVEVGGKSYNEQFF.

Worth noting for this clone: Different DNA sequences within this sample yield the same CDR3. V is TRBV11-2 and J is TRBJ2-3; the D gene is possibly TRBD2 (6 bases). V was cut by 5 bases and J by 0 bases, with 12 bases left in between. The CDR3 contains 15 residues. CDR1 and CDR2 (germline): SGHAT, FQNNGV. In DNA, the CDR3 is TGTGCCAGCAGCCGGGACTCCTCTAGCACAGATACGCAGTATTTT. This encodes CASSRDSSSTDTQYF.

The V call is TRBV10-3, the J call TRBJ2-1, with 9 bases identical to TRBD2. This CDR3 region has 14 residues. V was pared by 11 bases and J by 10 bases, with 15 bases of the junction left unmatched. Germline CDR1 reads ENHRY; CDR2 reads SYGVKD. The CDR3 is CAAQMAGGPQEQFF. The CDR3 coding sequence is TGTGCCGCCCAGATGGCGGGAGGGCCTCAGGAGCAGTTCTTC.

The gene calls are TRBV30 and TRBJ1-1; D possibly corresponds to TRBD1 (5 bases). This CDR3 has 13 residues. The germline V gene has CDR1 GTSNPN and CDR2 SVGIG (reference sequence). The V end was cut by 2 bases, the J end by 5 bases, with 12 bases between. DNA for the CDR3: TGTGCCTGGAGTAGGTATAGGGGAACTGAAGCTTTCTTT. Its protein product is CAWSRYRGTEAFF.

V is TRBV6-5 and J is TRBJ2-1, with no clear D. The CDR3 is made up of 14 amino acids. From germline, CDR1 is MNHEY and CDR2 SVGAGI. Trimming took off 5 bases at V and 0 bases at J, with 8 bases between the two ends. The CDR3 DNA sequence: TGTGCCAGCAGTACCGGTAACTCCTACAATGAGCAGTTCTTC. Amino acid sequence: CASSTGNSYNEQFF.

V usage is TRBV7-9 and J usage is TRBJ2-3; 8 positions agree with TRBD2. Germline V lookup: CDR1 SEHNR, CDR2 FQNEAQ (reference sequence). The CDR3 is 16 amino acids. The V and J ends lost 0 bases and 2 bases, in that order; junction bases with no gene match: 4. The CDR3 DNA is TGTGCCAGCAGCTTAGCTGCGGGGGGTTTCACAGATACGCAGTATTTT. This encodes CASSLAAGGFTDTQYF. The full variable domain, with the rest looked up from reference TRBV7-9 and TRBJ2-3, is DTGVSQNPRHKITKRGQNVTFRCDPISEHNRLYWYRQTLGQGPEFLTYFQNEAQLEKSRLLSDRFSAERPKGSFSTLEIQRTEQGDSAMYLCASSLAAGGFTDTQYFGPGTRLTVL.

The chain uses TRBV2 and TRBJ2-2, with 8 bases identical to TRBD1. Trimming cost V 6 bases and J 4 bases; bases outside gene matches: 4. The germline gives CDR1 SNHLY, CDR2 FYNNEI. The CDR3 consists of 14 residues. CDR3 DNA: TGTGCCAGCAGGAGAGACAGGGGCACCGGGGAGCTGTTTTTT. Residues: CASRRDRGTGELFF.

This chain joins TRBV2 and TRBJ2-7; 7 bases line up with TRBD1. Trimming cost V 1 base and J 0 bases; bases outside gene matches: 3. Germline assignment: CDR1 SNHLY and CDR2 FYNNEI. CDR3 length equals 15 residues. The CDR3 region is CASSEETGYSYEQYF. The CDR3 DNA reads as TGTGCCAGCAGTGAAGAGACAGGGTACTCCTACGAGCAGTACTTC.

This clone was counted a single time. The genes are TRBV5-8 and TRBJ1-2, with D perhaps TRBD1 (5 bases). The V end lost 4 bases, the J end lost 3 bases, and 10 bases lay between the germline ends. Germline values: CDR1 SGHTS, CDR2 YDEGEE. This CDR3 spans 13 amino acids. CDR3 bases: TGTGCCAGCAGCCACGGGACTGACTATGGCTACACCTTC. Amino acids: CASSHGTDYGYTF.

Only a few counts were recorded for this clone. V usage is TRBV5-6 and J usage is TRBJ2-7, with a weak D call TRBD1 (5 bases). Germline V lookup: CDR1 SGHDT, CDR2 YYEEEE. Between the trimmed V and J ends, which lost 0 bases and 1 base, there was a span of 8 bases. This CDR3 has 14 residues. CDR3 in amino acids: CASSLGGASYEQYF. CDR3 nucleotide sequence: TGTGCCAGCAGCTTGGGGGGCGCATCCTACGAGCAGTACTTC.

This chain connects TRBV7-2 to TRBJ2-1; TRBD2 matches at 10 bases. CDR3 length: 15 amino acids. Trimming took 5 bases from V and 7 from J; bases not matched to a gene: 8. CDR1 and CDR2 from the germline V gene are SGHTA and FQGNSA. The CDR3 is CASSPKRGGSNEQFF. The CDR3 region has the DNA TGTGCCAGCAGCCCGAAGCGGGGGGGCAGTAATGAGCAGTTCTTC. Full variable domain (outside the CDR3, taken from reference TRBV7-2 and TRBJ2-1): GAGVSQSPSNKVTEKGKDVELRCDPISGHTALYWYRQSLGQGLEFLIYFQGNSAPDKSGLPSDRFSAERTGGSVSTLTIQRTQQEDSAVYLCASSPKRGGSNEQFFGPGTRLTVL.

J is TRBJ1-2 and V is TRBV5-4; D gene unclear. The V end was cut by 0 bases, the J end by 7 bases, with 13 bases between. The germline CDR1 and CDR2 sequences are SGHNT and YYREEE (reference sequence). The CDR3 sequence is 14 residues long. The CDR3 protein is CASSLDGGIFGYTF. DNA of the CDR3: TGTGCCAGCAGCTTGGATGGCGGGATCTTTGGCTACACCTTC. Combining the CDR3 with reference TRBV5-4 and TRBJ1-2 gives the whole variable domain ETGVTQSPTHLIKTRGQQVTLRCSSQSGHNTVSWYQQALGQGPQFIFQYYREEENGRGNFPPRFSGLQFPNYSSELNVNALELDDSALYLCASSLDGGIFGYTFGSGTRLTVV.

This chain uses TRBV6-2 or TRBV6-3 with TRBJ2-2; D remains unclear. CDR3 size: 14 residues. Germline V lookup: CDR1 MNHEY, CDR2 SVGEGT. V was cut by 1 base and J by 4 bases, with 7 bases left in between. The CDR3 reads CASSYYSRTGELFF. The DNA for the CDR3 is TGTGCCAGCAGTTACTATAGTCGCACCGGGGAGCTGTTTTTT.

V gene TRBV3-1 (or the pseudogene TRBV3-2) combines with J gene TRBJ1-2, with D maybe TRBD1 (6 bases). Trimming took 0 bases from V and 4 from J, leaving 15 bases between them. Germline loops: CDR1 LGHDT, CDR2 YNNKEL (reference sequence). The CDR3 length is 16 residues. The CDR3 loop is CASSQDGAGVSYGYTF. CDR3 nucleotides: TGTGCCAGCAGCCAAGATGGGGCAGGGGTTAGCTATGGCTACACCTTC.

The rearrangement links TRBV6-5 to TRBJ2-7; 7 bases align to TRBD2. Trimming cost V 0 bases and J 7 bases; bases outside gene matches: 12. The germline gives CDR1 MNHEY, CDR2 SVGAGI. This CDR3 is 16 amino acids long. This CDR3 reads CASSYSGLAEDVEQYF. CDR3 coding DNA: TGTGCCAGCAGTTACTCGGGTCTAGCGGAGGACGTGGAGCAGTACTTC.

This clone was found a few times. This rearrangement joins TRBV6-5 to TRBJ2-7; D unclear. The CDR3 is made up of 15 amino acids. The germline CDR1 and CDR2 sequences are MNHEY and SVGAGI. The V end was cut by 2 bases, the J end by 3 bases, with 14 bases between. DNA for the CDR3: TGTGCCAGCAGTTACACGGAGTTGAGTTTCTACGAGCAGTACTTC. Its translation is CASSYTELSFYEQYF.

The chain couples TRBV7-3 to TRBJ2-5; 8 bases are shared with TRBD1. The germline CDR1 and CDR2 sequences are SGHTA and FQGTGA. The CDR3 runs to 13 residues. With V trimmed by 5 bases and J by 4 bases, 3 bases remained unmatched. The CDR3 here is CASSLGQGETQYF. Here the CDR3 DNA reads TGTGCCAGCAGCCTTGGACAGGGAGAGACCCAGTACTTC.

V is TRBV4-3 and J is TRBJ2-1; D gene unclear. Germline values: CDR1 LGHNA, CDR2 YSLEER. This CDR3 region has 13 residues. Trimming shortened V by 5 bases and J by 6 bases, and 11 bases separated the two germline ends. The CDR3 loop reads CASSSMRGNEQFF. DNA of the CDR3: TGCGCCAGCAGCAGTATGCGCGGCAATGAGCAGTTCTTC.

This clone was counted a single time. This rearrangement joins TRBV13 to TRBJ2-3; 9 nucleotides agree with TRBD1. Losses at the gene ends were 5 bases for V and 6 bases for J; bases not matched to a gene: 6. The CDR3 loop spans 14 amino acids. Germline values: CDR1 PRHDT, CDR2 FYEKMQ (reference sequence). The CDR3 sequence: CASSTNRGPDTQYF. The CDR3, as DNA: TGTGCCAGCAGCACCAACAGGGGGCCCGATACGCAGTATTTT.